The 2 T cell receptor beta chains below come from one sample, sequenced in a study of blood T cell repertoires in COVID-19. TCRdb keeps only in-frame clones here, not all; method: immunoSEQ multiplex PCR. The table records 15,000 to 20,000 clones, 85% of them present only once. The sequencing input was peripheral blood. These receptors originate from a man older than 75 with acute or convalescent COVID-19.

The V call is TRBV27, the J call TRBJ1-6, with 7 bases lining up with TRBD1. Germline CDR1 is MNHEY and CDR2 is SMNVEV (reference sequence). The CDR3 is made up of 13 amino acids. The trim removed 5 bases at V and 10 bases at J, leaving 5 bases unmatched. CDR3 region: CASSDRVRSPLHF. The DNA for the CDR3 is TGTGCCAGCAGTGACAGGGTGCGGTCACCCCTCCACTTT.

This clone was counted once. The chain recombines TRBV9 with TRBJ2-3, with 11 positions matching TRBD2. The junction had 8 bases not matched to a gene; V was cut back by 3 bases and J by 5 bases. Germline V gene sequence: CDR1 SGDLS, CDR2 YYNGEE. The CDR3 is 16 residues long. The CDR3 DNA reads TGTGCCAGCAGCGAAACCCTAGCGGGGGGTCGAGATACGCAGTATTTT. As protein: CASSETLAGGRDTQYF.